A selection of T cell receptor beta chains follows, all from one sample in a study of T cell responses to AZD1222 COVID-19 vaccine. Profiling relied on immunoSEQ multiplex PCR, and the TCRdb table lists in-frame clones only, not all of them. The table has around 53,000 clones, around 83% seen once. Sequences were derived from peripheral blood, sampled on day 0 of MenACWY control vaccination. The receptors derive from an adult in good health. CDR3s include the opening cysteine and the closing phenylalanine or tryptophan. The D gene is left open where the match is weak. The size field is filled for only some rows; it gives once, few, many or a size class.

d_call clone_size j_call v_call cdr3_aa cdr3_nt
NA NA TRBJ1-5 TRBV2 CASSEGGAASPNQPQHF TGTGCCAGCAGTGAAGGGGGGGCAGCCTCACCTAATCAGCCCCAGCATTTT
TRBD1 NA TRBJ1-5 TRBV30 CAWSFPGGNQPQHF TGTGCCTGGAGTTTCCCAGGGGGAAATCAGCCCCAGCATTTT
NA NA TRBJ1-5 TRBV7-2 CASSLGGYGDQPQHF TGTGCCAGCAGCTTAGGGGGGTACGGGGACCAGCCCCAGCATTTT
NA NA TRBJ2-5 TRBV3-1/TRBV3-2 CASSQDSRALGEETQYF TGTGCCAGCAGCCAAGATAGCAGGGCCCTCGGGGAAGAGACCCAGTACTTC
NA NA TRBJ2-7 TRBV4-1 CASSRSTSGLGEQYF TGCGCCAGCAGCCGGAGTACATCAGGATTGGGAGAGCAGTACTTC
TRBD2 NA TRBJ2-7 TRBV2 CASTRTASGVWEQYF TGTGCCAGCACCAGAACGGCTAGCGGGGTCTGGGAGCAGTACTTC
NA NA TRBJ2-7 TRBV3-1/TRBV3-2 CASSQDTYEQYF TGTGCCAGCAGCCAAGATACGTACGAGCAGTACTTC
NA NA TRBJ2-3 TRBV29-1 CSVVANTDTQYF TGCAGCGTTGTGGCGAACACAGATACGCAGTATTTT
NA NA TRBJ2-2 TRBV19 CASSTPRAGELFF TGTGCCAGTAGTACCCCCCGGGCCGGGGAGCTGTTTTTT
NA NA TRBJ1-1 TRBV28 CASRSRFTKAFF TGTGCCAGCAGATCTAGGTTCACTAAAGCTTTCTTT
NA NA TRBJ1-1 TRBV11-1 CASSKGRLNTEAFF TGTGCCAGCAGCAAGGGACGGCTGAACACTGAAGCTTTCTTT
TRBD1 few TRBJ1-2 TRBV27 CASSPGQAFTNYGYTF TGTGCCAGCAGTCCCGGACAGGCGTTTACTAACTATGGCTACACCTTC
NA NA TRBJ2-1 TRBV4-2 CASSQVVGEGQFF TGTGCCAGCAGCCAAGTGGTGGGAGAGGGGCAGTTCTTC
NA NA TRBJ2-5 TRBV28 CASSLDGGRRTQYF TGTGCCAGCAGTTTAGATGGAGGGAGGCGGACCCAGTACTTC
TRBD2 NA TRBJ2-3 TRBV5-1 CASSSGLAGSTDTQYF TGCGCCAGCAGCTCGGGACTAGCGGGCAGCACAGATACGCAGTATTTT
NA NA TRBJ2-4 TRBV6-6 CASSSGIGGTKNIQYF TGTGCCAGCAGTTCAGGGATCGGGGGAACCAAAAACATTCAGTACTTC
NA NA TRBJ2-1 TRBV1 CTSSQTPASGSNEQFF TGCACCAGCAGCCAAACCCCGGCCTCCGGGTCCAATGAGCAGTTCTTC
TRBD2 NA TRBJ2-2 TRBV30 CAWWASGRGYTGELFF TGTGCCTGGTGGGCTAGCGGGAGGGGATACACCGGGGAGCTGTTTTTT
NA NA TRBJ2-4 TRBV5-6 CASSFTTGRNIQYF TGTGCCAGCAGCTTCACGACAGGGAGGAACATTCAGTACTTC